These 22 T cell receptor beta chains came from one sample sequenced in a study of blood T cell repertoires in COVID-19. Sequencing was performed with immunoSEQ multiplex PCR; in TCRdb, only in-frame clones are kept and a portion is missing. Here the sample spans some 180,000 clones, just under 80% being singletons. The sample was peripheral blood. Receptors were obtained from a woman older than 75 with active or convalescent COVID-19.

The CDR3 loop is CASSLGLAGRIDTQYF. The CDR3 region has the DNA TGCGCCAGCAGCCTGGGACTAGCGGGGCGAATAGATACGCAGTATTTT. J is TRBJ2-3 and V is TRBV5-1; 13 bases align to TRBD2. With V trimmed by 4 bases and J by 5 bases, 7 bases remained unmatched. The CDR3 covers 16 residues. Germline CDR1 SGHRS, CDR2 YFSETQ.

The table lists this clone with a count of one. The chain couples TRBV28 to TRBJ2-7; TRBD1 might be the D (5 bases). The ends were cut back, 6 bases at V and 0 bases at J, with 21 bases in the middle. CDR1 and CDR2 (germline): MDHEN, SYDVKM. The CDR3 is 17 amino acids. The CDR3 DNA reads as TGTGCCAGCAGCGGCCCCGCTCAAGGGGTAAGCTCCTACGAGCAGTACTTC. Translation: CASSGPAQGVSSYEQYF.

The rearrangement joins TRBV27 to TRBJ2-3; 16 bases map to TRBD2. The CDR3 spans 16 residues. CDR1 and CDR2 from the germline V gene are MNHEY and SMNVEV (reference sequence). The trim removed 6 bases at V and 6 bases at J, leaving 6 bases unmatched. CDR3 amino acids: CASRSGTSGGADTQYF. CDR3 sequence (DNA): TGTGCCAGCAGATCCGGGACTAGCGGGGGGGCGGATACGCAGTATTTT.

This chain connects TRBV9 to TRBJ2-6; no clear D gene. Germline CDR1 is SGDLS and CDR2 is YYNGEE. CDR3 length: 17 residues. V was trimmed by 4 bases and J by 0 bases, leaving 14 bases between them. CDR3 nucleotide sequence: TGTGCCAGCAGCCCCAAACAGCTCTACTCTGGGGCCAACGTCCTGACTTTC. It is translated as CASSPKQLYSGANVLTF.

V is TRBV5-4 and J is TRBJ1-1, with D possibly TRBD1 on 6 matching bases. Trimming removed 4 bases at V and 0 bases at J, with 10 bases between. Germline loops: CDR1 SGHNT, CDR2 YYREEE (reference sequence). This CDR3 is 14 amino acids long. The CDR3 DNA reads as TGTGCCAGCAGCCTAACAGGGATGAACACTGAAGCTTTCTTT. Protein sequence: CASSLTGMNTEAFF. Full variable domain (remainder filled in from reference TRBV5-4 and TRBJ1-1): ETGVTQSPTHLIKTRGQQVTLRCSSQSGHNTVSWYQQALGQGPQFIFQYYREEENGRGNFPPRFSGLQFPNYSSELNVNALELDDSALYLCASSLTGMNTEAFFGQGTRLTVV.

In this sample, this clone turned up once. The CDR3 DNA sequence: TGTGCCAGCAGCGTCGGGGGAATCATGAACACTGAAGCTTTCTTT. It specifies CASSVGGIMNTEAFF. V gene TRBV9 combines with J gene TRBJ1-1; D possibly corresponds to TRBD1 (5 bases). Trimming removed 2 bases from V and 0 bases from J, with 11 bases in between. The CDR3 covers 15 residues. Germline V gene sequence: CDR1 SGDLS, CDR2 YYNGEE.

This clone was counted only a few times. This chain joins TRBV19 and TRBJ2-1, with TRBD2 identical over 9 bases. CDR3 length equals 16 residues. The V segment lost 4 bases and the J segment 4 bases; nucleotides outside the gene matches: 8. Germline V gives CDR1 LNHDA, CDR2 SQIVND (reference sequence). The CDR3 here is CASSKVAGAKYNEQFF. The CDR3 coding sequence is TGTGCCAGTAGTAAAGTAGCGGGGGCCAAATACAATGAGCAGTTCTTC.

The rearrangement uses TRBV19 and TRBJ1-1; 10 bases are a match to TRBD1. J gave up 1 base and V 8 bases, and 13 bases lay outside the gene matches. CDR3 size: 17 residues. Germline CDR1 is LNHDA and CDR2 is SQIVND (reference sequence). The CDR3 DNA reads TGTGCCAGTCGACGACTCTTCGGGACAGGGGAGAACACTGAAGCTTTCTTT. Translated: CASRRLFGTGENTEAFF.

This rearrangement joins TRBV7-9 to TRBJ2-1; weak D call: TRBD1 (7 bases). Trimming took 5 bases from V and 12 from J, leaving 17 bases between them. The germline CDR1 and CDR2 sequences are SEHNR and FQNEAQ (reference sequence). There are 13 residues in the CDR3. DNA for the CDR3: TGTGCCAGCAGCCCCCAGGGGGGAATTAGGCAGTTCTTC. This codes for CASSPQGGIRQFF.

The J gene is TRBJ2-5, the V gene TRBV7-8; TRBD1 might be the D (5 bases). Germline values: CDR1 SGHVS, CDR2 FQNEAQ. V was clipped by 2 bases and J by 4 bases, with 8 bases between them. CDR3 length equals 13 residues. The CDR3 coding sequence is TGTGCCAGCAGCTTATCTCAGGGAGAGACCCAGTACTTC. Translation: CASSLSQGETQYF.

The chain carries TRBV3-1 (or the pseudogene TRBV3-2) and TRBJ1-3; D not resolved. Trimming left V 0 bases short and J 0 bases short, with 12 bases between. This CDR3 has 17 residues. Looked up from germline, CDR1 is LGHDT and CDR2 is YNNKEL (reference sequence). CDR3 sequence (DNA): TGTGCCAGCAGCCAAGAGTTTACCGCGAGCTCTGGAAACACCATATATTTT. Its protein is CASSQEFTASSGNTIYF.

This chain joins TRBV4-3 and TRBJ1-4, with TRBD1 as a possible D gene (5 bases). V gave up 6 bases and J gave up 5 bases, with 13 bases separating them. This CDR3 has 14 amino acids. Germline CDR1 is LGHNA and CDR2 is YSLEER. The CDR3 reads CASRPGGVNEKLFF. As DNA, the CDR3 is TGCGCCAGCAGACCCGGGGGAGTGAATGAAAAACTGTTTTTT.

The V gene is TRBV2, the J gene TRBJ1-1; D is unclear. Looked up from germline, CDR1 is SNHLY and CDR2 is FYNNEI. This CDR3 spans 13 amino acids. V dropped 7 bases and J dropped 0 bases, with 9 bases sitting between them. The DNA for the CDR3 is TGTGCCAGCACATCCGACATGAACACTGAAGCTTTCTTT. Amino acids: CASTSDMNTEAFF.

This clone appeared a few times. This rearrangement joins TRBV4-2 to TRBJ2-5, with 13 bases aligning to TRBD2. Germline CDR1 reads LGHNA; CDR2 reads YNFKEQ. The CDR3 is 17 residues long. J lost 5 bases, V lost 2 bases, and 8 bases had no gene match. The CDR3 loop reads CASSQIGTSGDEETQYF. The CDR3 nucleotides read TGTGCCAGCAGCCAAATAGGGACTAGCGGGGATGAGGAGACCCAGTACTTC.

The V call is TRBV4-1, the J call TRBJ2-7; weak D call: TRBD1 (5 bases). The CDR3 is 15 residues long. Germline values: CDR1 MGHRA, CDR2 YSYEKL. Between the trimmed V and J ends, which lost 1 base and 5 bases, there was a span of 15 bases. CDR3 loop: CASSQVHRSTDEQYF. The CDR3 bases are TGCGCCAGCAGCCAAGTACACAGGAGCACCGACGAGCAGTACTTC.

The rearrangement links TRBV19 to TRBJ1-5; D is perhaps TRBD1 (5 bases). The length of the CDR3 is 14 residues. V gave up 6 bases and J gave up 3 bases, with 12 bases separating them. The germline CDR1 and CDR2 sequences are LNHDA and SQIVND (reference sequence). The CDR3 DNA reads TGTGCCAGTAGCCGTCGGGGGAACAATCAGCCCCAGCATTTT. Protein sequence: CASSRRGNNQPQHF.

The chain uses TRBV2 and TRBJ1-5; D perhaps matches TRBD1 (6 bases). The CDR3 extends over 13 amino acids. In germline, CDR1 is SNHLY, CDR2 FYNNEI. The CDR3 region is CATTFEGGAPQHF. For the CDR3, the DNA is TGTGCGACCACTTTCGAAGGGGGGGCACCCCAGCATTTT.

V and J are TRBV3-1 (or the pseudogene TRBV3-2) and TRBJ2-1, with 10 bases matching TRBD2. The CDR3 spans 16 residues. V dropped 4 bases and J dropped 3; count of bases not matched to a gene: 6. Germline values: CDR1 LGHDT, CDR2 YNNKEL (reference sequence). CDR3 nucleotide sequence: TGTGCCAGCAGCCCTACAAGCGGGGGGGTCTACAATGAGCAGTTCTTC. This sequence encodes CASSPTSGGVYNEQFF.

The chain combines TRBV27 with TRBJ2-7, with D perhaps TRBD2 (5 bases). CDR1 and CDR2 (germline): MNHEY, SMNVEV (reference sequence). The length of the CDR3 is 14 residues. Trimming removed 0 bases at V and 7 bases at J, with 13 bases between. The CDR3 region has the DNA TGTGCCAGCAGTTTATCGGCACTACGGGATGAGCAGTACTTC. It codes for CASSLSALRDEQYF.

In this sample, this clone turned up once. The rearrangement links TRBV27 to TRBJ2-7; D gene unclear. Trimming removed 0 bases from V and 2 bases from J, with 5 bases in between. Germline CDR1 reads MNHEY; CDR2 reads SMNVEV (reference sequence). The CDR3 sequence is 13 residues long. CDR3 in amino acids: CASSLSPAYEQYF. The DNA for the CDR3 is TGTGCCAGCAGTTTATCTCCAGCCTACGAGCAGTACTTC.

This clone was seen only once. V usage is TRBV30 and J usage is TRBJ1-3; 7 bases agree with TRBD1. Looked up from germline, CDR1 is GTSNPN and CDR2 is SVGIG (reference sequence). V was clipped by 3 bases and J by 0 bases; unmatched bases: 5. This CDR3 region has 15 residues. The CDR3 is CAWSVDRDSGNTIYF. The CDR3 DNA reads as TGTGCCTGGAGCGTTGACAGGGACTCTGGAAACACCATATATTTT.

This clone was observed a few times. The rearrangement uses TRBV28 and TRBJ1-1; D is undetermined. The CDR3 totals 10 residues. CDR1 and CDR2 (germline): MDHEN, SYDVKM. V was cut by 2 bases and J by 11 bases, with 6 bases left in between. The CDR3 is CASSLNQAFF. CDR3 DNA sequence: TGTGCCAGCAGTTTAAATCAGGCTTTCTTT.